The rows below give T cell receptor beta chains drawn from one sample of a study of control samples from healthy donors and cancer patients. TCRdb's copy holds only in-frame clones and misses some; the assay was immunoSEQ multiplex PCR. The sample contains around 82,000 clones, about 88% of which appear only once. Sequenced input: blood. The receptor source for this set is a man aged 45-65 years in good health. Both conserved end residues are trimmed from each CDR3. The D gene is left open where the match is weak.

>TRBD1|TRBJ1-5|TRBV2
ASRATGLATNQPQH
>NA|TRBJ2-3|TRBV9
ASSGGQLTDTQY
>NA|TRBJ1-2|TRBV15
ATSPPMAPVGRGYT
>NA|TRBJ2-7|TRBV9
ASSVGADWDYEQY
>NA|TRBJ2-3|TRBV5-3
ARSLERGTDTQY
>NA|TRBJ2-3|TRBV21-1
ASSKDADRGSDTQY
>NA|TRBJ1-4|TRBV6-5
ASIKRDVGEKLF
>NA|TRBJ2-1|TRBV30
AWTESNRGNEQF
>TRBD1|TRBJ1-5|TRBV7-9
ASSRTGSNQPQH
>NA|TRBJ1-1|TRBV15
ATSIHSEDTEAF
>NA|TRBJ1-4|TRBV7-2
ASSVVGNEKLF
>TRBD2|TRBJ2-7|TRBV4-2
ASSHEGLADNYEQY
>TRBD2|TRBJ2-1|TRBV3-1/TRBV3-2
ASSPGTSGYNEQF
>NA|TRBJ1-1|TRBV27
ASSSGWDAEAF
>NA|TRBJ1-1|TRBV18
ASTRSSMNTEAF
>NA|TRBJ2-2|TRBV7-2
ASSLLYGTANTGELF
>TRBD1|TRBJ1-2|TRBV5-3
ARSLWATGTGVRYDYGYT
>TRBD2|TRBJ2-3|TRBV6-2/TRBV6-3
ASSRDRLAVSYTDTQY
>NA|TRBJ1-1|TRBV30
AWSVRGGPEAF
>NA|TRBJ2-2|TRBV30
ALANRGLRTGELF
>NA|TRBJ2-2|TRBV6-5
ASSFGLVGELF
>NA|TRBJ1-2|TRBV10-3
AISGDNYGYT
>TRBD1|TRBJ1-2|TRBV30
AWRTGKNYYGYT